The next 20 T cell receptor beta chains were all read from a single sample in a study of T-cell reconstitution after alpha-beta-depleted transplantation in children (dated by TCRdb to the mid-2010s). Library preparation was by PCR. TCRdb lists the instrument as Illumina HiSeq 2500. TCR libraries were prepared with molecular barcoding, using unique molecular identifiers to normalize TCRbeta repertoire quantification. In-frame beta chains were kept once TCRdb had trimmed the public reads at Q25 with fastp and called clones with MiXCR. Every CDR3 protein is listed once, alongside the most common genes and DNA of its rows. This sample holds about 300,000 distinct CDR3 sequences; 10% were observed only once. The ten top clones hold 7% to 9.5% of the sample. The treatment or condition tag for this specimen amounts to: allogeneic hematopoietic cell transplantation with graft depleted of TCRalphabeta T cells and CD19 B cells.

The sequencing here drew on PBMCs, taken before TCRalphabeta/CD19-depleted stem cell transplant. Receptor source: a boy younger than two with acute myeloid leukemia, due to receive a stem cell transplant.

The table lists this clonotype with many counts. The V and J genes are TRBV10-3 and TRBJ2-3, with 7 bases aligning to TRBD1. The germline V gene encodes CDR1 ENHRY and CDR2 SYGVKD. V dropped 10 bases and J dropped 2; count of bases not matched to a gene: 15. The CDR3 is 16 residues long. CDR3 sequence (DNA): TGTGCCACCAATTCCGGGACAGACCCGACCACAGATACGCAGTATTTT. This codes for CATNSGTDPTTDTQYF.

This clonotype has only a few counts. The chain recombines TRBV6-5 with TRBJ1-5; maybe TRBD1 (5 bases). Germline V CDR1 and CDR2: MNHEY, SVGAGI. This CDR3 region has 14 residues. Trimming took off 4 bases at V and 6 bases at J, with 13 bases between the two ends. This CDR3 is CASSSGTMGQPQHF. In DNA, the CDR3 is TGTGCCAGCAGTTCCGGGACGATGGGTCAGCCCCAGCATTTT.

This clonotype was counted ten times or more. The chain employs TRBV25-1 and TRBJ2-5; 8 nucleotides match TRBD1. Germline trimming cut 4 bases from V and 3 bases from J; bases unmatched to any gene: 1. CDR1 is MGHDK, CDR2 SYGVNS, per germline. There are 13 residues in the CDR3. CDR3 in amino acids: CASSGQGKETQYF. The CDR3 coding sequence is TGTGCCAGCAGTGGACAGGGGAAAGAGACCCAGTACTTC. The full variable domain, in which reference TRBV25-1 and TRBJ2-5 provide the parts outside the CDR3, is EADIYQTPRYLVIGTGKKITLECSQTMGHDKMYWYQQDPGMELHLIHYSYGVNSTEKGDLSSESTVSRIRTEHFPLTLESARPSHTSQYLCASSGQGKETQYFGPGTRLLVL.

This clonotype was picked up many times. This chain uses TRBV28 with TRBJ2-7; D gene unclear. The germline CDR1 and CDR2 sequences are MDHEN and SYDVKM. Trimming took off 5 bases at V and 2 bases at J, with 16 bases between the two ends. This CDR3 comprises 15 residues. CDR3 in amino acids: CASSLLQGPAYEQYF. The CDR3 nucleotides read TGTGCCAGCAGTCTACTCCAAGGACCCGCCTACGAGCAGTACTTC. Using reference TRBV28 and TRBJ2-7 for the parts outside the CDR3, the full variable domain is DVKVTQSSRYLVKRTGEKVFLECVQDMDHENMFWYRQDPGLGLRLIYFSYDVKMKEKGDIPEGYSVSREKKERFSLILESASTNQTSMYLCASSLLQGPAYEQYFGPGTRLTVT.

Ten or more counts support this clonotype. The rearrangement uses TRBV27 and TRBJ1-2, with TRBD1 matching 9 bases. This CDR3 has 15 amino acids. Germline lookup yields CDR1 MNHEY and CDR2 SMNVEV (reference sequence). With 1 base clipped from V and 6 bases from J, the junction kept 6 bases outside the gene matches. The CDR3 bases are TGTGCCAGCAGTTTATTCAGGACAGGGGCGGATGGCTACACCTTC. Translation gives CASSLFRTGADGYTF.

This clonotype appeared many times. The chain employs TRBV9 and TRBJ1-2; unclear D gene. Germline assignment: CDR1 SGDLS and CDR2 YYNGEE. Trimming took 5 bases from V and 6 from J, leaving 8 bases between them. The CDR3 sequence is 11 residues long. The CDR3: CASRGPNGYTF. In nucleotides, the CDR3 is TGTGCCAGCAGGGGTCCTAATGGCTACACCTTC.

This clonotype occurred many times. The chain couples TRBV5-1 to TRBJ2-5; D unresolved. V gave up 4 bases and J gave up 10 bases, with 11 bases separating them. This CDR3 region has 11 residues. Germline CDR1 reads SGHRS; CDR2 reads YFSETQ. In DNA form, the CDR3 reads TGCGCCAGCAGCCGAGAAAGGGACCAGTACTTC. Its protein product is CASSRERDQYF.

This clonotype turned up a few times. The chain combines TRBV28 with TRBJ1-1; the D gene is possibly TRBD1 (5 bases). Germline V gene sequence: CDR1 MDHEN, CDR2 SYDVKM. The V end was cut by 2 bases, the J end by 2 bases, with 9 bases between. The CDR3 has 14 amino acids. CDR3 bases: TGTGCCAGCAGTTTACGGGACTTCAACACTGAAGCTTTCTTT. Translated, it gives CASSLRDFNTEAFF.

A note on this clonotype: A much more abundant neighbour one base away suggests this may be a read error. J is TRBJ2-7 and V is TRBV20-1; 7 bases agree with TRBD1. The CDR3 extends over 13 amino acids. Germline V gene lookup returns CDR1 DFQATT and CDR2 SNEGSKA (reference sequence). V shed 4 bases and J 7 bases; nucleotides not matched to a gene: 10. CDR3 nucleotide sequence: TGCAGTGCTAATCGGGACAGACTCTCAGAGCAGTACTTC. This sequence encodes CSANRDRLSEQYF.

This clonotype was picked up many times. The genes are TRBV20-1 and TRBJ2-7; 9 positions agree with TRBD1. The CDR3 has 14 amino acids. V was pared by 2 bases and J by 1 base, with 3 bases of the junction left unmatched. Looked up from germline, CDR1 is DFQATT and CDR2 is SNEGSKA (reference sequence). CDR3 amino acids: CSARTGTGSYEQYF. The CDR3 DNA reads TGCAGTGCTAGAACCGGGACAGGGTCCTACGAGCAGTACTTC.

In its sample, this clonotype was seen many times. This chain joins TRBV7-2 and TRBJ2-3, with 10 bases fitting TRBD2. The germline V gene encodes CDR1 SGHTA and CDR2 FQGNSA. Unmatched junction bases numbered 3, after V lost 6 bases and J lost 0 bases. The CDR3 contains 15 residues. In nucleotides, the CDR3 is TGTGCCAGCAGGTGGACTAGCGGAAGCACAGATACGCAGTATTTT. Translated: CASRWTSGSTDTQYF.

This clonotype showed up many times. This rearrangement joins TRBV5-1 to TRBJ2-7, with TRBD1 matching over 9 bases. This CDR3 is 15 amino acids long. Germline CDR1 reads SGHRS; CDR2 reads YFSETQ. Trimming removed 4 bases from V and 0 bases from J; junction bases left unmatched: 5. CDR3 loop: CASSGGQGSSYEQYF. The CDR3 DNA is TGCGCCAGCAGCGGCGGACAGGGGAGCTCCTACGAGCAGTACTTC.

This clonotype was counted many times. The chain carries TRBV7-7 and TRBJ2-5; D is possibly TRBD2 (6 bases). Germline-derived CDR1 and CDR2 are SSHAT and FNYEAQ (reference sequence). With 4 bases removed from V and 5 bases from J, the gap between germline ends came to 11 bases. The CDR3 spans 13 residues. CDR3 in amino acids: CASSSRGKETQYF. CDR3 in DNA: TGTGCCAGCAGCTCCCGGGGGAAGGAGACCCAGTACTTC.

This clonotype was counted many times. The chain combines TRBV5-1 with TRBJ2-3, with 8 nucleotides matching TRBD1. The CDR3 sequence is 17 residues long. Germline CDR1 reads SGHRS; CDR2 reads YFSETQ. V gave up 4 bases and J gave up 3 bases; unmatched junction bases: 13. The CDR3 DNA reads TGCGCCAGCAGCCCGGGACAGGTGAATTCCTTGACAGATACGCAGTATTTT. It translates to CASSPGQVNSLTDTQYF. Drawing the rest from reference TRBV5-1 and TRBJ2-3, the complete variable domain is KAGVTQTPRYLIKTRGQQVTLSCSPISGHRSVSWYQQTPGQGLQFLFEYFSETQRNKGNFPGRFSGRQFSNSRSEMNVSTLELGDSALYLCASSPGQVNSLTDTQYFGPGTRLTVL.

The V and J genes are TRBV19 and TRBJ2-2, with 9 bases that match TRBD1. The CDR3 is 15 amino acids. Germline CDR1 and CDR2: LNHDA and SQIVND (reference sequence). The V segment lost 3 bases and the J segment 3 bases; nucleotides outside the gene matches: 2. This chain's CDR3 is CASSIRDRDTGELFF. The CDR3 DNA sequence: TGTGCCAGTAGTATCCGGGACAGGGACACCGGGGAGCTGTTTTTT.

This clonotype has a count of ten or more. The J gene is TRBJ2-7, the V gene TRBV20-1; tentative D call: TRBD2 (6 bases). The CDR3 is 15 amino acids. V lost 4 bases to trimming and J lost 3 bases, with 19 bases between them. In germline, CDR1 is DFQATT, CDR2 SNEGSKA (reference sequence). CDR3 coding DNA: TGCAGTGCTATCCTCGCGAAAGGACTACACTACGAGCAGTACTTC. This codes for CSAILAKGLHYEQYF.

The chain carries TRBV11-2 and TRBJ2-1, with 8 bases fitting TRBD2. CDR1 is SGHAT and CDR2 is FQNNGV in the germline V gene. The V segment lost 1 base and the J segment 12 bases; nucleotides outside the gene matches: 5. There are 13 residues in the CDR3. The CDR3 nucleotides read TGTGCCAGCAGCTTAGTTTCCGCGGGGGGGCAGTTCTTC. Translation: CASSLVSAGGQFF.

This clonotype has ten or more counts. The rearrangement uses TRBV6-5 and TRBJ2-1; the match to TRBD1 covers 12 bases. The junction had 5 bases not matched to a gene; V was cut back by 2 bases and J by 9 bases. The CDR3 loop spans 15 amino acids. From germline, CDR1 is MNHEY and CDR2 SVGAGI. CDR3 sequence (DNA): TGTGCCAGCAGTTACGTGGGACAGGGGGCAGGTGAGCAGTTCTTC. Translated: CASSYVGQGAGEQFF.

Worth noting for this clonotype: A much larger clone lies a single base off, so this may be a read error. The rearrangement uses TRBV12-5 and TRBJ1-1; 8 positions match TRBD1. The CDR3 runs 18 residues. From germline, CDR1 is LGHNT and CDR2 FRNRAP. CDR3 coding DNA: TGTACTAGTGGTTTCCAATTATCAGGGGGCCCTTCGCCCACTGAAGCTTTCTTT. Its protein product is CTSGFQLSGGPSPTEAFF.

This clonotype has more than one count but fewer than ten. This chain uses TRBV11-1 with TRBJ2-6, with D possibly being TRBD1 (6 bases). The CDR3 extends over 18 amino acids. V shed 0 bases and J shed 0 bases, with 12 bases lying between them. Per germline, CDR1 SGHAT and CDR2 FQDESV (reference sequence). In DNA, the CDR3 is TGTGCCAGCAGCTTAGCGCGGACGGGACACTCTGGGGCCAACGTCCTGACTTTC. Protein: CASSLARTGHSGANVLTF. The entire variable domain, with the rest obtained from reference TRBV11-1 and TRBJ2-6, is as follows: EAEVAQSPRYKITEKSQAVAFWCDPISGHATLYWYRQILGQGPELLVQFQDESVVDDSQLPKDRFSAERLKGVDSTLKIQPAELGDSAMYLCASSLARTGHSGANVLTFGAGSRLTVL.